This T cell receptor (beta chain) was sequenced in a study of OX40 agonist ivuxolimab in advanced cancers. Study-level background: Dosing consisted of intravenous ivuxolimab at 0.01 to 10 mg/kg every 2 weeks.

Data came from immunoSEQ multiplex PCR; TCRdb stores just in-frame clones and leaves some out. This repertoire shows roughly 100,000 clones, around 87% found once; its top ten account for 1.5% to 2%. The TCR sequence derives from an adult with an advanced solid tumor such as melanoma, head and neck, liver or kidney cancer. The sample was CD4+ or CD8+ T cells sorted from blood, taken in a trial of the OX40 agonist ivuxolimab.

The CDR3 nucleotides are TGTGCCAGCAGCCTTCGGACAGGGGTAGCTGGAAACACCATATATTTT. Its protein product is CASSLRTGVAGNTIYF. The chain links TRBV5-4 to TRBJ1-3; 9 nucleotides agree with TRBD1. The CDR3 is 16 amino acids. CDR1 SGHNT and CDR2 YYREEE come from the germline V gene (reference sequence). V dropped 4 bases and J dropped 2; count of bases not matched to a gene: 7.